This T cell receptor (beta chain) was profiled in a study of blood T cell repertoires in COVID-19. This table comes from immunoSEQ multiplex PCR, and its TCRdb copy is limited to in-frame clones, with some not included. The repertoire consists of a few hundred thousand clones, with around 90% occurring once and the leading ten covering under 1.1%. A remark on this clone: This sample includes further DNA sequences coding for the same CDR3.

V was shortened by 1 base and J by 5 bases, with 8 bases between the two germline ends. Germline V gene data show CDR1 as LGHDT and CDR2 as YNNKEL (reference sequence). CDR3 size: 13 residues. This chain links TRBV3-1 (or the pseudogene TRBV3-2) with TRBJ1-1; D might be TRBD1 (6 bases). The sequenced material came from peripheral blood. The receptor was derived from a woman aged 40 to 50 with COVID-19, enrolled during active disease. The CDR3 spells CASSQGGGTEAFF. For the CDR3, the DNA is TGTGCCAGCAGCCAAGGAGGGGGAACTGAAGCTTTCTTT.